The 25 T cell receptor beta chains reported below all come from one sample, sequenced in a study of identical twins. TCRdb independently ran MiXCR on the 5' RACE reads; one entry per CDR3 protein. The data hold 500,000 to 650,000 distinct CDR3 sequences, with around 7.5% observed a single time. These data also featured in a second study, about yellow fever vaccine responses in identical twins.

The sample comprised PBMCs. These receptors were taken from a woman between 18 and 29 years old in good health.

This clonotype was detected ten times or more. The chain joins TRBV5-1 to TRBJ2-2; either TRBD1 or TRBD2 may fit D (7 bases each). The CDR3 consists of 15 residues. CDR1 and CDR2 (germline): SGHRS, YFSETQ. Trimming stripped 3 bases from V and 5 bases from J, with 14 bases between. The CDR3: CASSSDREGTGELFF. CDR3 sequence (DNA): TGCGCCAGCAGCTCTGACAGGGAGGGTACCGGGGAGCTGTTTTTT. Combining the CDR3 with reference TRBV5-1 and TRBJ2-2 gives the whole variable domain KAGVTQTPRYLIKTRGQQVTLSCSPISGHRSVSWYQQTPGQGLQFLFEYFSETQRNKGNFPGRFSGRQFSNSRSEMNVSTLELGDSALYLCASSSDREGTGELFFGEGSRLTVL.

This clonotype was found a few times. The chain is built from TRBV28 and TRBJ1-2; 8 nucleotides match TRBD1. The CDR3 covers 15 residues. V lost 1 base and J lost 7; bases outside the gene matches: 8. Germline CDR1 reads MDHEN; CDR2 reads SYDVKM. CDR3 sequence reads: CASSLFTGGARGYTF. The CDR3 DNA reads TGTGCCAGCAGTTTATTTACAGGGGGGGCTCGTGGCTACACCTTC.

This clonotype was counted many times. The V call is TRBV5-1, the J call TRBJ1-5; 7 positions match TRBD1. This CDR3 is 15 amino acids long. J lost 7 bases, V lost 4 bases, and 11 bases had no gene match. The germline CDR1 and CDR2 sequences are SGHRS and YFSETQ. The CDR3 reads CASSVGTEIGQPQHF. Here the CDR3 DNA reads TGCGCCAGCAGCGTCGGGACAGAAATAGGCCAGCCCCAGCATTTT.

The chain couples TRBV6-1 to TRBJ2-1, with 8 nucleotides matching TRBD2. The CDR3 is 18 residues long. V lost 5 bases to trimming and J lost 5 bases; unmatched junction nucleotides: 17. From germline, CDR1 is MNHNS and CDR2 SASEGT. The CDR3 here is CASSLRGGPGSWDNEQFF. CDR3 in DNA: TGTGCCAGCAGTCTTCGGGGGGGGCCTGGGAGCTGGGACAATGAGCAGTTCTTC.

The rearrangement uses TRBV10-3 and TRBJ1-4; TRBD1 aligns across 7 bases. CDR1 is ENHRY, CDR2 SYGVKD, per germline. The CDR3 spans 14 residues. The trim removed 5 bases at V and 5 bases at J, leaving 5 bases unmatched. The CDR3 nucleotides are TGTGCCATCAGTCCGGGACAGACCAATGAAAAACTGTTTTTT. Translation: CAISPGQTNEKLFF.

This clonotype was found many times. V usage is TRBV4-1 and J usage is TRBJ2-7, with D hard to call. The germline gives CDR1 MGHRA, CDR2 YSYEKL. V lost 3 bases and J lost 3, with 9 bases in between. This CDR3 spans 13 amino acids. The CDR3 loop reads CASSHDIVYEQYF. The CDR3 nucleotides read TGCGCCAGCAGCCACGACATAGTCTACGAGCAGTACTTC.

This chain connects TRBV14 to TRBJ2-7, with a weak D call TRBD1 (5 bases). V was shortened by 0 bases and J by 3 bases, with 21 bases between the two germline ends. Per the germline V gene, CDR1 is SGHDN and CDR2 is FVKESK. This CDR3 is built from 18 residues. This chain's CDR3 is CASSQEEAPTEHYYEQYV. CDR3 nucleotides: TGTGCCAGCAGCCAAGAAGAAGCCCCGACAGAACACTACTACGAGCAGTACGTC.

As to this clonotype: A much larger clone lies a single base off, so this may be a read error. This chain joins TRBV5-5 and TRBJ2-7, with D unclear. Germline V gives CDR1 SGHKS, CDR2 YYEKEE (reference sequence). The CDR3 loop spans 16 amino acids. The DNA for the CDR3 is TGTGCCACCAGCTTGTCCTTGGCAGCGCCTTCGGACGAGCAGTACTTC. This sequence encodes CATSLSLAAPSDEQYF.

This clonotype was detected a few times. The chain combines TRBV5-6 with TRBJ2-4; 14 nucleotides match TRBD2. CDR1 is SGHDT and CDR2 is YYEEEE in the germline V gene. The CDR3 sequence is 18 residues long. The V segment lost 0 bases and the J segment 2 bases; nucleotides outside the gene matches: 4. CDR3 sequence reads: CASSLGLAGGPTKNIQYF. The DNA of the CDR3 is TGTGCCAGCAGCTTGGGACTAGCGGGGGGGCCGACCAAAAACATTCAGTACTTC.

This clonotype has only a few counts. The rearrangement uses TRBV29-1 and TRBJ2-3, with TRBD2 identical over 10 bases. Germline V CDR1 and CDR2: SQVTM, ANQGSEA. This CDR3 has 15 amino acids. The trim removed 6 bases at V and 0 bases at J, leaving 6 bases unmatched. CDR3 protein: CSVTLAGGSTDTQYF. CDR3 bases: TGCAGCGTGACTTTAGCGGGAGGAAGCACAGATACGCAGTATTTT.

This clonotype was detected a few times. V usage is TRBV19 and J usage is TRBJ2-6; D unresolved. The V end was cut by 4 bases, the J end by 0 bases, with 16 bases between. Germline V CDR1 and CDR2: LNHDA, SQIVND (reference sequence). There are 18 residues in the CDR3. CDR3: CASSKKGRNGSGANVLTF. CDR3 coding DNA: TGTGCCAGTAGTAAGAAGGGTCGGAATGGCTCTGGGGCCAACGTCCTGACTTTC. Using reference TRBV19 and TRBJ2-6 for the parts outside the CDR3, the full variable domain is DGGITQSPKYLFRKEGQNVTLSCEQNLNHDAMYWYRQDPGQGLRLIYYSQIVNDFQKGDIAEGYSVSREKKESFPLTVTSAQKNPTAFYLCASSKKGRNGSGANVLTFGAGSRLTVL.

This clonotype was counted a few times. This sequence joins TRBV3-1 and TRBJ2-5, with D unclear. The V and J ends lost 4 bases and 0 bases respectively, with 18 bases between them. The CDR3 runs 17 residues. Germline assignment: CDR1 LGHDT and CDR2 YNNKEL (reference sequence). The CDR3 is CASSRGTGAIYQETQYF. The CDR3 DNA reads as TGTGCCAGCAGCCGGGGAACCGGAGCCATATACCAAGAGACCCAGTACTTC.

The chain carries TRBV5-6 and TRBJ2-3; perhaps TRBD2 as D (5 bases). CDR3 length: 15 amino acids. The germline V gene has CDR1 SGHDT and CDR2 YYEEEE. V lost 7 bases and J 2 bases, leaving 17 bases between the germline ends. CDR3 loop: CASDSNGKSTDTQYF. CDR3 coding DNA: TGTGCCAGCGATAGTAACGGGAAATCCACAGATACGCAGTATTTT.

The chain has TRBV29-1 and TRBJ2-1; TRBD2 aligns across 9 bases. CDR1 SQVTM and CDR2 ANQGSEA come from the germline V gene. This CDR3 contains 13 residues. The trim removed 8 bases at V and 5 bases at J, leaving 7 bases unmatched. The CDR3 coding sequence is TGCAGCTCCTGGGCTAGCGGGAACAATGAGCAGTTCTTC. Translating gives CSSWASGNNEQFF.

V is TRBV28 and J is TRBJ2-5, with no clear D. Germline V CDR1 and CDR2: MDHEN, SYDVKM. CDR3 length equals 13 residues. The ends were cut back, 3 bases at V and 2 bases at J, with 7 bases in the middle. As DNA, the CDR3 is TGTGCCAGCAGTTTTCCTATACAAGAGACCCAGTACTTC. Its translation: CASSFPIQETQYF.

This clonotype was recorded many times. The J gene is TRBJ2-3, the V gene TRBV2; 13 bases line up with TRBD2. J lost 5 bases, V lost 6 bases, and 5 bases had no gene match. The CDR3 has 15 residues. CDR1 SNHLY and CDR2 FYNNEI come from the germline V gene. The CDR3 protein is CASSGTSGARDTQYF. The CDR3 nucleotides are TGTGCCAGCAGCGGGACTAGCGGGGCGAGAGATACGCAGTATTTT. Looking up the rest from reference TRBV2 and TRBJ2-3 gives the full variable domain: EPEVTQTPSHQVTQMGQEVILRCVPISNHLYFYWYRQILGQKVEFLVSFYNNEISEKSEIFDDQFSVERPDGSNFTLKIRSTKLEDSAMYFCASSGTSGARDTQYFGPGTRLTVL.

This CDR3 reads CASSLFRGSSGDYNEQFF. The CDR3 DNA reads as TGTGCCAGCAGCTTATTCAGGGGGTCAAGCGGAGACTACAATGAGCAGTTCTTC. The chain employs TRBV13 and TRBJ2-1, with 7 bases lining up with TRBD1. This CDR3 is 18 amino acids long. Trimming took 2 bases from V and 3 from J; bases not matched to a gene: 13. Germline V lookup: CDR1 PRHDT, CDR2 FYEKMQ (reference sequence).

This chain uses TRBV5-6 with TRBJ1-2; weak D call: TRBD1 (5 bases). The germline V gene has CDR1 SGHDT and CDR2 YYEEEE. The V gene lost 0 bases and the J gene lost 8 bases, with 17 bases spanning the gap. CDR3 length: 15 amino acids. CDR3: CASSLGQIGAPGYTF. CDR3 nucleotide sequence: TGTGCCAGCAGCTTGGGGCAGATCGGGGCGCCCGGCTACACCTTC.

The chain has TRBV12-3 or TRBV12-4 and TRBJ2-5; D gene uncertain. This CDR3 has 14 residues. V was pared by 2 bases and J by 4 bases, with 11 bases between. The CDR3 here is CASSLYAGVETQYF. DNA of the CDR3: TGTGCCAGCAGTTTATATGCTGGGGTAGAGACCCAGTACTTC.

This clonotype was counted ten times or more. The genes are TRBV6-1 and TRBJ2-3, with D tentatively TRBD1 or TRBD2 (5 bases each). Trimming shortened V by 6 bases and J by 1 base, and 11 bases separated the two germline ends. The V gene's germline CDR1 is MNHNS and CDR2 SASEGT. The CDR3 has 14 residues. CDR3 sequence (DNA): TGTGCCAGCAGCCGAGGGGATGGCACAGATACGCAGTATTTT. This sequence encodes CASSRGDGTDTQYF.

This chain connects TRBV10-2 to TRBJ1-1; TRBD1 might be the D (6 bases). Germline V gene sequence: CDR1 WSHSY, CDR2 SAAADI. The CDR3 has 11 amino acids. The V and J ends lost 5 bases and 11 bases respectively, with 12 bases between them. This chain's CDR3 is CASSPGQEAFF. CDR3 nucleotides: TGCGCCAGCAGTCCGGGACAAGAGGCTTTCTTT.

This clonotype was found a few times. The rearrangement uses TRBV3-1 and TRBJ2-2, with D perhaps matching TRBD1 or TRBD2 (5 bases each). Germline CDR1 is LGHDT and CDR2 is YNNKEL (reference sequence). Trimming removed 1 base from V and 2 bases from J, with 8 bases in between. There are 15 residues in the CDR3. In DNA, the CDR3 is TGTGCCAGCAGCCAAGCAGGGAGAAACACCGGGGAGCTGTTTTTT. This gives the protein CASSQAGRNTGELFF.

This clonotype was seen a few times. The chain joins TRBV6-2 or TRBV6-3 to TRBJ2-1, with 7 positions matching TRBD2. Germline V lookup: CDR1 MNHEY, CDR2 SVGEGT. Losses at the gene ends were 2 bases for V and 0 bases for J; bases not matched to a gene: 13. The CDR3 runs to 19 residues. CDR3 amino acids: CASSYRFLAGESSYNEQFF. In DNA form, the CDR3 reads TGTGCCAGCAGTTACCGTTTTTTGGCGGGGGAAAGCTCCTACAATGAGCAGTTCTTC.

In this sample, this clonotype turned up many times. CDR3 region: CASSPGDSTGLEQYF. The CDR3 region has the DNA TGTGCCAGCAGTCCCGGGGACTCGACCGGGCTCGAGCAGTACTTC. The rearrangement links TRBV12-3 or TRBV12-4 to TRBJ2-7; D is perhaps TRBD2 (6 bases). V lost 5 bases and J lost 6, with 20 bases in between. The CDR3 length is 15 residues.

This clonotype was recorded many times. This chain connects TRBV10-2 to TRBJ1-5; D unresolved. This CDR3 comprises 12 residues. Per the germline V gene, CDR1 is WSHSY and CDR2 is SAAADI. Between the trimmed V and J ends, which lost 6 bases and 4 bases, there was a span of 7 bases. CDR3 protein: CASRGRNQPQHF. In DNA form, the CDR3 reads TGCGCCAGCAGGGGGAGGAATCAGCCCCAGCATTTT.